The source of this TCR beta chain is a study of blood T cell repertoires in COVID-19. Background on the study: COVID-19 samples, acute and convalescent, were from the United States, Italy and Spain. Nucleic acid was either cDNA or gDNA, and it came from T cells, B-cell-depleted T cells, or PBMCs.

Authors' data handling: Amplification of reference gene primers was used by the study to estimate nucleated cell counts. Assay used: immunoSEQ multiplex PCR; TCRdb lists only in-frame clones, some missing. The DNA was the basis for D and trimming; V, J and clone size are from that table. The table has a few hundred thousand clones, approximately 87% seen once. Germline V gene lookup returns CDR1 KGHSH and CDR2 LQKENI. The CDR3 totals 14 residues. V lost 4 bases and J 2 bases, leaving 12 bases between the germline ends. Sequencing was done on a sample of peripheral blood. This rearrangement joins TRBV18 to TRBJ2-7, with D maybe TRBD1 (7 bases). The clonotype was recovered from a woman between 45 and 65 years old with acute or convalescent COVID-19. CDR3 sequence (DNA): TGTGCCAGCTCACTTCAGGGGGGAACCTACGAGCAGTACTTC. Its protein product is CASSLQGGTYEQYF. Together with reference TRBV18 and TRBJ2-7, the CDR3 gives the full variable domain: NAGVMQNPRHLVRRRGQEARLRCSPMKGHSHVYWYRQLPEEGLKFMVYLQKENIIDESGMPKERFSAEFPKEGPSILRIQQVVRGDSAAYFCASSLQGGTYEQYFGPGTRLTVT.